These T cell receptor beta chains were read from a single sample in a study of PD-1 blockade in classical Hodgkin lymphoma. Sequencing used immunoSEQ multiplex PCR; TCRdb keeps in-frame clones, though not all of them. The table lists tens of thousands of clones, 85% of them singletons. Sequencing used CD4+ T cells from blood, obtained at baseline. These receptors were taken from a human donor with classical Hodgkin lymphoma. Each CDR3 is given with its conserved first and last residue. A D gene is named only where the DNA matches it firmly. The listing skips clone size in some rows; elsewhere it reads once, few, many or a size class.

TGTGCCAGCGGGACAGGGGGCAGTGGGACCCAGTACTTC	CASGTGGSGTQYF	TRBV2	TRBJ2-5	-	TRBD1
TGTGCCAGTACTTTAAAGGGCGGGGGACAGCGTGAGTTGGGGACTGAAGCTTTCTTT	CASTLKGGGQRELGTEAFF	TRBV19	TRBJ1-1	-	TRBD1
TGCAGCGTCCCGGGACAGGGTGGCAATGAGCAGTTCTTC	CSVPGQGGNEQFF	TRBV29-1	TRBJ2-1	-	TRBD1
TGCGCCAGCAGCTTGGTAGGGGGTGCTAGCACAGATACGCAGTATTTT	CASSLVGGASTDTQYF	TRBV5-1	TRBJ2-3	-	-
TGTGCCAGCAGCTTAGTGGCCAGCCGCACAGATACGCAGTATTTT	CASSLVASRTDTQYF	TRBV7-6	TRBJ2-3	-	-
TGTGCCAGCAGCTTAGCAGAGGGGACAGATACGCAGTATTTT	CASSLAEGTDTQYF	TRBV7-9	TRBJ2-3	-	-
TGTGCCAGCAGCCCGTGGACTAGCGGGAATACAGATACGCAGTATTTT	CASSPWTSGNTDTQYF	TRBV7-2	TRBJ2-3	-	TRBD2
TGTGCCAGCAGTGAGGGGGGGTGGACTTACGAGCAGTACTTC	CASSEGGWTYEQYF	TRBV6-1	TRBJ2-7	-	TRBD2
TGTGCCTGGAGGGTGGGGAACTCCTACGAGCAGTACTTC	CAWRVGNSYEQYF	TRBV30	TRBJ2-7	-	-
TGTGCCAGCAGTCAACGACACGGAGGGGCCAACGTCCTGACTTTC	CASSQRHGGANVLTF	TRBV6-4	TRBJ2-6	-	-
TGTGCCAGCAGTGAACTGCGGCAAACGCAGTACTTC	CASSELRQTQYF	TRBV2	TRBJ2-7	-	-
TGTGCCAGCAGTTTACAGGGGTCGGCGGGGCCCCAGCATTTT	CASSLQGSAGPQHF	TRBV27	TRBJ1-5	-	-
TGTGCCAGCAGGGAGCGGGGCGGGTTTGATACGCAGTATTTT	CASRERGGFDTQYF	TRBV6-1	TRBJ2-3	-	TRBD2
TGTGCCAGCAGCTTACGAAACCAGCCCCAGCATTTT	CASSLRNQPQHF	TRBV5-8	TRBJ1-5	-	-
TGTGCCAGCTTACGGACGGCCGCCAGCACAGATACGCAGTATTTT	CASLRTAASTDTQYF	TRBV18	TRBJ2-3	-	-
TGTGCCAGCAGTTACTCTGGCCTTAAGACCCAGTACTTC	CASSYSGLKTQYF	TRBV6-5	TRBJ2-5	-	-
TGTGCCAGTAGTGTCGGACAGGGGGCGATTTATAGCAATCAGCCCCAGCATTTT	CASSVGQGAIYSNQPQHF	TRBV19	TRBJ1-5	-	TRBD1
TGTGCCAGCAGTGAACGGCAGGGGGATATAGGCTACACCTTC	CASSERQGDIGYTF	TRBV6-1	TRBJ1-2	-	TRBD1
TGTGCCAGCAGCTTGGGGTCCAGCGGGAGGGTCGAGCAGTACTTC	CASSLGSSGRVEQYF	TRBV5-5	TRBJ2-7	once	TRBD2
TGTGCCAGCAGCTTAGGAGGGGGCCGGAACACTGAAGCTTTCTTT	CASSLGGGRNTEAFF	TRBV7-9	TRBJ1-1	-	TRBD1
TGTGCCAGCAGCGTCCAGGGGGTGAGAAACACTGAAGCTTTCTTT	CASSVQGVRNTEAFF	TRBV9	TRBJ1-1	-	TRBD1
TGTGCCAGCAGCTCCGGAGACATGAACACTGAAGCTTTCTTT	CASSSGDMNTEAFF	TRBV5-4	TRBJ1-1	-	-
TGTGCCAGCAGCTTAGAGACCCGGGACAGGCTGTACAATGAGCAGTTCTTC	CASSLETRDRLYNEQFF	TRBV5-6	TRBJ2-1	once	TRBD1
TGTGCCAGCTCACCGGACAGCTTAAACACTGAAGCTTTCTTT	CASSPDSLNTEAFF	TRBV18	TRBJ1-1	-	-
TGTGCCAGCAGCTTAGGTGGCTTACGCCGGGATGAGCAGTTCTTC	CASSLGGLRRDEQFF	TRBV7-2	TRBJ2-1	few	-
TGTGCCAGCAGCCGTTCCATTACGACAGGCCTTAATGAAAAACTGTTTTTT	CASSRSITTGLNEKLFF	TRBV7-9	TRBJ1-4	once	-
TGTGCCAGCAGTTACTCGGGGACTAGATTTGAGCAGTTCTTC	CASSYSGTRFEQFF	TRBV6-5	TRBJ2-1	-	TRBD2
TGCAGCGTTGGGGGAGGAGCAGCGGGGCTTCAAGAGACCCAGTACTTC	CSVGGGAAGLQETQYF	TRBV29-1	TRBJ2-5	-	TRBD2
TGTGCCAGCAGCGCTCTTATGAAGGGACTAGCGTCCTACAATGAGCAGTTCTTC	CASSALMKGLASYNEQFF	TRBV5-6	TRBJ2-1	-	TRBD2
TGTGCCAGCAGTTTATTCGGGGGGCTAGAGGAGACCCAGTACTTC	CASSLFGGLEETQYF	TRBV27	TRBJ2-5	-	-
TGTGCCATCAGTGAGCCCTGGGCAGGGGGCATCGGGGAGCTGTTTTTT	CAISEPWAGGIGELFF	TRBV10-3	TRBJ2-2	-	TRBD1
TGTGCCAGCAGTTACGGGCCGTACTATGGCTACACCTTC	CASSYGPYYGYTF	TRBV6-5	TRBJ1-2	-	-
TGTGCCAGCAGCTTAGCGTCGGGAGCTCACTCTGGAAACACCATATATTTT	CASSLASGAHSGNTIYF	TRBV7-2	TRBJ1-3	once	-
TGTGCCAGCAGCGTATCGGGGGACAGGGGAAGTCAGCCCCAGCATTTT	CASSVSGDRGSQPQHF	TRBV9	TRBJ1-5	-	TRBD1
TGTGCCAGCTCCATCCGGAGCGGTCGTAACGAGCAGTACTTC	CASSIRSGRNEQYF	TRBV5-6	TRBJ2-7	once	-
TGTGCCAGCAGCCAAGATTGGGGACCACCTCGGGATACGCAGTATTTT	CASSQDWGPPRDTQYF	TRBV4-2	TRBJ2-3	-	-
TGTGCCAGCAGTGGGACAGCGAGCTATGGCTACACCTTC	CASSGTASYGYTF	TRBV6-6	TRBJ1-2	-	TRBD1
TGTGCCAGTAGTATAGCTCAGGCGAACACTGAAGCTTTCTTT	CASSIAQANTEAFF	TRBV19	TRBJ1-1	-	-
TGTGCCAGGAGGGCGGCGGGGGGGCGGAACGAGCAGTACTTC	CARRAAGGRNEQYF	TRBV6-4	TRBJ2-7	-	TRBD2
TGTGCCAGCAGCTTAAAGCAGGGTTCCGCTTTCTTT	CASSLKQGSAFF	TRBV7-2	TRBJ1-1	-	-
TGTGCCAGCAGTATCTACGAGCAGTACTTC	CASSIYEQYF	TRBV2	TRBJ2-7	-	-
TGCGCCAGCAGCTTGGATGTCGGGGAACATCAGCCCCAGCATTTT	CASSLDVGEHQPQHF	TRBV5-1	TRBJ1-5	-	-
TGTGCCTGGAGTGTACGGTTATGGCGGTCATCGAACACTGAAGCTTTCTTT	CAWSVRLWRSSNTEAFF	TRBV30	TRBJ1-1	-	-
TGTGCCATCAGTGGGACAGTAATGAACACTGAAGCTTTCTTT	CAISGTVMNTEAFF	TRBV10-3	TRBJ1-1	-	-
TGTGCCACCAGCAGCAGCTGGGGCAGGAGGGGCACCGGGGAGCTGTTTTTT	CATSSSWGRRGTGELFF	TRBV15	TRBJ2-2	-	-
TGTGCCTGGAGCGGACAGGCCGTTTACACTGAAGCTTTCTTT	CAWSGQAVYTEAFF	TRBV30	TRBJ1-1	few	TRBD1
TGCGCCAGCAGCTTGGGGTTACGGACTGAGAATTCACCCCTCCACTTT	CASSLGLRTENSPLHF	TRBV5-1	TRBJ1-6	-	-
TGTGCCAGCAGCTTGCTCGTGCCAGGGGGCCGGTATGGCTACACCTTC	CASSLLVPGGRYGYTF	TRBV5-6	TRBJ1-2	-	TRBD1
TGCGCCAGCAGTAGGGGACTAGGACCCACCGGGGAGCTGTTTTTT	CASSRGLGPTGELFF	TRBV10-1	TRBJ2-2	-	TRBD2
TGTGCCAGCAGCTGGGGGGACAGGGATCACAATGAGCAGTTCTTC	CASSWGDRDHNEQFF	TRBV11-3	TRBJ2-1	-	TRBD1
TGTGCCAGCAGCCAAGACGGGGTCGGGCAGTTCTTC	CASSQDGVGQFF	TRBV14	TRBJ2-1	-	-
TGTGCCAGTAGTCCCCAGCCCGGGACAGCCTATGGCTACACCTTC	CASSPQPGTAYGYTF	TRBV19	TRBJ1-2	-	TRBD1